The 5 T cell receptor beta chains in this list originate from one sample, sequenced in a study of blood T cell repertoires in COVID-19. The repertoire was sequenced with immunoSEQ multiplex PCR; TCRdb's copy has only in-frame clones and lacks some. Of about 320,000 clones detected, about nine tenths appear once; the ten largest clones hold over 8.5%. Material for sequencing was peripheral blood. Receptors originate from a woman aged 25 to 39 with COVID-19, enrolled during active disease.

The gene calls are TRBV13 and TRBJ2-5, with D perhaps TRBD1 (6 bases). The CDR3 covers 14 residues. CDR1 and CDR2 (germline): PRHDT, FYEKMQ (reference sequence). V was shortened by 5 bases and J by 4 bases, with 14 bases between the two germline ends. The CDR3 bases are TGTGCCAGCAGCCCCAGGGGCCAAATAGAGACCCAGTACTTC. This sequence encodes CASSPRGQIETQYF.

V usage is TRBV7-9 and J usage is TRBJ2-3; 14 bases are a match to TRBD2. Germline CDR1 and CDR2: SEHNR and FQNEAQ (reference sequence). There are 19 residues in the CDR3. The ends lost 4 bases at V and 2 bases at J; junction bases unmatched: 11. The CDR3 region has the DNA TGTGCCAGCAGCTCCGTCCCGGGACTAGCGGGGGAGTACACAGATACGCAGTATTTT. Translated: CASSSVPGLAGEYTDTQYF.

V is TRBV27 and J is TRBJ2-1; weak D call: TRBD2 (6 bases). From germline, CDR1 is MNHEY and CDR2 SMNVEV (reference sequence). V was pared by 8 bases and J by 4 bases, with 21 bases between. The CDR3 consists of 16 residues. The CDR3 region is CASDVIGGGLYNEQFF. The CDR3, as DNA: TGTGCCAGCGACGTTATAGGCGGAGGACTATACAATGAGCAGTTCTTC.

The V gene is TRBV18, the J gene TRBJ2-1; 7 positions match TRBD2. This CDR3 region has 15 residues. The V segment lost 2 bases and the J segment 8 bases; nucleotides outside the gene matches: 9. Germline assignment: CDR1 KGHSH and CDR2 LQKENI. This CDR3 is CASSPGLGGNDEQFF. The CDR3 nucleotides read TGTGCCAGCTCACCAGGTTTGGGGGGGAACGATGAGCAGTTCTTC.

The chain carries TRBV9 and TRBJ2-7, with TRBD1 matching over 8 bases. The CDR3 sequence is 15 residues long. V dropped 4 bases and J dropped 1; count of bases not matched to a gene: 7. Germline values: CDR1 SGDLS, CDR2 YYNGEE. The CDR3 DNA follows: TGTGCCAGCAGCCCCCGACAGGGGCCGTCCTACGAGCAGTACTTC. This gives the protein CASSPRQGPSYEQYF.